This is a list of T cell receptor beta chains from one sample in a study of blood T cell repertoires in COVID-19. Only in-frame clones appear in the TCRdb table, and some are missing; sequencing was by immunoSEQ multiplex PCR. The top ten hold more than 14% of the sample, which has 35,000 to 50,000 clones, 75% to 90% seen once. Sequencing was performed on peripheral blood. The receptors were sampled from a middle-aged man with active or convalescent COVID-19. Each CDR3 is given with its conserved first and last residue. Fields, in order: D gene, V gene, CDR3 length, J gene, clone size, CDR3 protein, CDR3 DNA. The D gene is left open where the match is weak. The size of a clone is reported for some rows only, either as once, few or many, or as a class for expanded clones.

d_gene: .; v_gene: TRBV5-6; len: 13; j_gene: TRBJ2-5; abundance: .; CDR3aa: CASSLGPGETQYF; CDR3nt: TGTGCCAGCAGCTTGGGACCGGGTGAGACCCAGTACTTC
d_gene: TRBD1; v_gene: TRBV2; len: 14; j_gene: TRBJ1-2; abundance: .; CDR3aa: CASSEDRGGYGYTF; CDR3nt: TGTGCCAGCAGTGAAGACAGGGGAGGATATGGCTACACCTTC
d_gene: .; v_gene: TRBV19; len: 13; j_gene: TRBJ2-1; abundance: .; CDR3aa: CASSPSASGEQFF; CDR3nt: TGTGCCAGTAGTCCTTCCGCGAGCGGTGAGCAGTTCTTC
d_gene: .; v_gene: TRBV24-1; len: 13; j_gene: TRBJ2-5; abundance: .; CDR3aa: CATSDFLGVTQYF; CDR3nt: TGTGCCACCAGTGATTTTTTAGGGGTGACCCAGTACTTC
d_gene: TRBD1; v_gene: TRBV7-9; len: 15; j_gene: TRBJ1-6; abundance: .; CDR3aa: CASSLGLGGRSPLHF; CDR3nt: TGTGCCAGCAGCTTAGGGCTAGGGGGCCGTTCACCCCTCCACTTT
d_gene: .; v_gene: TRBV20-1; len: 11; j_gene: TRBJ1-3; abundance: .; CDR3aa: CSASSGNTIYF; CDR3nt: TGCAGTGCGAGCTCTGGAAACACCATATATTTT
d_gene: TRBD1; v_gene: TRBV2; len: 14; j_gene: TRBJ1-2; abundance: .; CDR3aa: CASTLTGGESGYTF; CDR3nt: TGTGCCAGCACCCTGACAGGGGGAGAGAGTGGCTACACCTTC
d_gene: .; v_gene: TRBV6-1; len: 14; j_gene: TRBJ2-3; abundance: .; CDR3aa: CASSDWGESDTQYF; CDR3nt: TGTGCCAGCAGTGATTGGGGCGAGTCAGATACGCAGTATTTT
d_gene: TRBD1; v_gene: TRBV20-1; len: 14; j_gene: TRBJ2-7; abundance: few; CDR3aa: CSASNPTGNGVQYF; CDR3nt: TGCAGTGCTAGTAACCCGACAGGGAACGGGGTGCAGTACTTC
d_gene: .; v_gene: TRBV6-1; len: 16; j_gene: TRBJ1-1; abundance: .; CDR3aa: CASSEADRYPNTEAFF; CDR3nt: TGTGCCAGCAGTGAAGCTGACAGATACCCCAACACTGAAGCTTTCTTT
d_gene: .; v_gene: TRBV5-8; len: 14; j_gene: TRBJ1-5; abundance: .; CDR3aa: CASSRGNANQPQHF; CDR3nt: TGTGCCAGCAGTAGGGGGAATGCGAATCAGCCCCAGCATTTT
d_gene: .; v_gene: TRBV19; len: 16; j_gene: TRBJ1-3; abundance: .; CDR3aa: CASSPQWGNSGNTIYF; CDR3nt: TGTGCCAGTAGTCCACAATGGGGCAACTCTGGAAACACCATATATTTT
d_gene: .; v_gene: TRBV20-1; len: 12; j_gene: TRBJ1-2; abundance: .; CDR3aa: CSASGSSRGYTF; CDR3nt: TGCAGTGCTAGTGGGTCGTCGCGTGGCTACACCTTC
d_gene: .; v_gene: TRBV9; len: 19; j_gene: TRBJ2-3; abundance: .; CDR3aa: CASSVEGGAAGASTDTQYF; CDR3nt: TGTGCCAGCAGCGTAGAAGGTGGTGCGGCGGGTGCTAGCACAGATACGCAGTATTTT
d_gene: .; v_gene: TRBV2; len: 15; j_gene: TRBJ2-3; abundance: .; CDR3aa: CASSEGTTSTDTQYF; CDR3nt: TGTGCCAGCAGTGAAGGGACTACTAGCACAGATACGCAGTATTTT
d_gene: TRBD1; v_gene: TRBV15; len: 16; j_gene: TRBJ1-5; abundance: .; CDR3aa: CATSSATGGPNQPQHF; CDR3nt: TGTGCCACCAGCAGTGCGACAGGGGGACCCAATCAGCCCCAGCATTTT
d_gene: .; v_gene: TRBV19; len: 18; j_gene: TRBJ2-1; abundance: .; CDR3aa: CASRTLTSDWNSYNEQFF; CDR3nt: TGTGCCAGTAGGACCTTAACCTCGGACTGGAACTCCTACAATGAGCAGTTCTTC
d_gene: .; v_gene: TRBV27; len: 16; j_gene: TRBJ1-1; abundance: .; CDR3aa: CASSLYAGKGNTEAFF; CDR3nt: TGTGCCAGCAGTTTATATGCAGGGAAAGGGAACACTGAAGCTTTCTTT
d_gene: TRBD1; v_gene: TRBV19; len: 15; j_gene: TRBJ2-6; abundance: .; CDR3aa: CASRGQGTGANVLTF; CDR3nt: TGTGCCAGTAGGGGACAGGGAACTGGGGCCAACGTCCTGACTTTC
d_gene: .; v_gene: TRBV15; len: 18; j_gene: TRBJ1-4; abundance: .; CDR3aa: CATSFLAGELATNEKLFF; CDR3nt: TGTGCCACCAGCTTCCTGGCAGGGGAATTGGCAACTAATGAAAAACTGTTTTTT
d_gene: TRBD1; v_gene: TRBV6-5; len: 15; j_gene: TRBJ1-5; abundance: .; CDR3aa: CASRATGVRDQPQHF; CDR3nt: TGTGCCAGCAGGGCTACAGGGGTTAGGGATCAGCCCCAGCATTTT
d_gene: TRBD2; v_gene: TRBV5-1; len: 16; j_gene: TRBJ2-1; abundance: .; CDR3aa: CASSLGLAPSGNEQFF; CDR3nt: TGCGCCAGCAGCTTGGGACTAGCGCCGTCGGGAAATGAGCAGTTCTTC
d_gene: .; v_gene: TRBV12-3/TRBV12-4; len: 12; j_gene: TRBJ2-7; abundance: few; CDR3aa: CASRVTGYEQYF; CDR3nt: TGTGCCAGCAGGGTAACAGGCTACGAGCAGTACTTC
d_gene: TRBD2; v_gene: TRBV7-9; len: 17; j_gene: TRBJ2-1; abundance: .; CDR3aa: CASSTGTRSSRYNEQFF; CDR3nt: TGTGCCAGCAGCACAGGGACTAGATCCTCTCGCTACAATGAGCAGTTCTTC
d_gene: .; v_gene: TRBV19; len: 14; j_gene: TRBJ2-3; abundance: .; CDR3aa: CASSIDLFSGTQYF; CDR3nt: TGTGCCAGTAGTATCGACCTGTTTTCGGGAACGCAGTATTTT
d_gene: .; v_gene: TRBV7-9; len: 14; j_gene: TRBJ1-4; abundance: .; CDR3aa: CASSLQITNEKLFF; CDR3nt: TGTGCCAGCAGCTTACAGATTACTAATGAAAAACTGTTTTTT
d_gene: TRBD1; v_gene: TRBV19; len: 15; j_gene: TRBJ2-2; abundance: once; CDR3aa: CASSLGTGVGGELFF; CDR3nt: TGTGCCAGTAGTCTCGGGACAGGGGTAGGCGGGGAGCTGTTTTTT
d_gene: .; v_gene: TRBV4-2; len: 15; j_gene: TRBJ2-2; abundance: .; CDR3aa: CASSQQGGNTGELFF; CDR3nt: TGTGCCAGCAGCCAACAGGGTGGGAACACCGGGGAGCTGTTTTTT
d_gene: .; v_gene: TRBV12-3/TRBV12-4; len: 12; j_gene: TRBJ1-5; abundance: once; CDR3aa: CASSLWNQPQHF; CDR3nt: TGTGCCAGCAGCCTATGGAATCAGCCCCAGCATTTT
d_gene: .; v_gene: TRBV6-5; len: 15; j_gene: TRBJ1-2; abundance: .; CDR3aa: CASSYRPGITSGYTF; CDR3nt: TGTGCCAGCAGTTACAGACCGGGGATAACAAGTGGCTACACCTTC
d_gene: .; v_gene: TRBV18; len: 14; j_gene: TRBJ2-7; abundance: .; CDR3aa: CASSPPQALWEQYF; CDR3nt: TGTGCCAGCTCACCACCTCAGGCCCTTTGGGAGCAGTACTTC
d_gene: TRBD1; v_gene: TRBV4-2; len: 14; j_gene: TRBJ2-7; abundance: .; CDR3aa: CASSPQDRTSEQYF; CDR3nt: TGTGCCAGCAGCCCCCAGGACAGGACGAGCGAGCAGTACTTC
d_gene: TRBD1; v_gene: TRBV5-8; len: 14; j_gene: TRBJ2-5; abundance: .; CDR3aa: CASSLGQGRKTQYF; CDR3nt: TGTGCCAGCAGCTTGGGACAGGGGCGAAAGACCCAGTACTTC
d_gene: .; v_gene: TRBV11-2; len: 14; j_gene: TRBJ2-7; abundance: .; CDR3aa: CASSFHPENYEQYF; CDR3nt: TGTGCCAGCAGCTTTCACCCCGAGAACTACGAGCAGTACTTC
d_gene: TRBD1; v_gene: TRBV19; len: 17; j_gene: TRBJ2-6; abundance: .; CDR3aa: CASRTGQVESGANVLTF; CDR3nt: TGTGCCAGTAGGACCGGACAGGTGGAGTCTGGGGCCAACGTCCTGACTTTC
d_gene: .; v_gene: TRBV9; len: 12; j_gene: TRBJ2-5; abundance: .; CDR3aa: CASSGTGETQYF; CDR3nt: TGTGCCAGCAGTGGTACCGGGGAGACCCAGTACTTC
d_gene: .; v_gene: TRBV19; len: 16; j_gene: TRBJ1-5; abundance: .; CDR3aa: CASSIEAGYSNQPQHF; CDR3nt: TGTGCCAGTAGTATAGAGGCAGGGTATAGCAATCAGCCCCAGCATTTT
d_gene: TRBD2; v_gene: TRBV18; len: 18; j_gene: TRBJ2-1; abundance: .; CDR3aa: CASSPRLAGGGSYNEQFF; CDR3nt: TGTGCCAGCTCTCCCAGACTAGCGGGGGGGGGCTCCTACAATGAGCAGTTCTTC
d_gene: TRBD2; v_gene: TRBV11-2; len: 16; j_gene: TRBJ2-5; abundance: .; CDR3aa: CASSPFPAGGGETQYF; CDR3nt: TGTGCCAGCAGCCCGTTTCCAGCGGGGGGAGGGGAGACCCAGTACTTC
d_gene: .; v_gene: TRBV5-5; len: 14; j_gene: TRBJ2-7; abundance: .; CDR3aa: CASSYRQSGYEQYF; CDR3nt: TGTGCCAGCAGCTACCGACAGTCTGGATACGAGCAGTACTTC
d_gene: .; v_gene: TRBV5-1; len: 15; j_gene: TRBJ2-2; abundance: .; CDR3aa: CASTMGDSNTGELFF; CDR3nt: TGCGCCAGCACTATGGGGGACTCTAACACCGGGGAGCTGTTTTTT
d_gene: TRBD1; v_gene: TRBV27; len: 16; j_gene: TRBJ2-4; abundance: .; CDR3aa: CASRLGGGGSKNIQYF; CDR3nt: TGTGCCAGCAGGTTAGGGGGCGGCGGGTCCAAAAACATTCAGTACTTC
d_gene: TRBD1; v_gene: TRBV19; len: 14; j_gene: TRBJ1-1; abundance: .; CDR3aa: CASSISGGRTEAFF; CDR3nt: TGTGCCAGTAGTATCTCAGGGGGAAGGACTGAAGCTTTCTTT
d_gene: .; v_gene: TRBV2; len: 12; j_gene: TRBJ1-1; abundance: .; CDR3aa: CASRDMFTEAFF; CDR3nt: TGTGCCAGCAGAGACATGTTCACTGAAGCTTTCTTT
d_gene: TRBD1; v_gene: TRBV15; len: 15; j_gene: TRBJ1-3; abundance: .; CDR3aa: CATSGGRQGRNTIYF; CDR3nt: TGTGCCACCAGCGGGGGTAGACAGGGTCGAAACACCATATATTTT
d_gene: .; v_gene: TRBV5-1; len: 16; j_gene: TRBJ2-3; abundance: .; CDR3aa: CASSTGLPGGTDTQYF; CDR3nt: TGCGCCAGCAGCACAGGACTACCCGGAGGAACGGATACGCAGTATTTT
d_gene: .; v_gene: TRBV6-5; len: 15; j_gene: TRBJ1-6; abundance: .; CDR3aa: CASSRMGVNNSPLHF; CDR3nt: TGTGCCAGCAGCCGCATGGGAGTCAATAATTCACCCCTCCACTTT
d_gene: TRBD1; v_gene: TRBV9; len: 16; j_gene: TRBJ1-6; abundance: .; CDR3aa: CASSVDWGQANSPLHF; CDR3nt: TGTGCCAGCAGCGTAGACTGGGGACAGGCTAATTCACCCCTCCACTTT
d_gene: .; v_gene: TRBV2; len: 14; j_gene: TRBJ1-5; abundance: .; CDR3aa: CASSQRGGSQPQHF; CDR3nt: TGTGCCAGCAGTCAGCGGGGGGGCAGTCAGCCCCAGCATTTT
d_gene: .; v_gene: TRBV15; len: 13; j_gene: TRBJ1-1; abundance: .; CDR3aa: CATSRNEGTEAFF; CDR3nt: TGTGCCACCAGCAGGAATGAGGGCACTGAAGCTTTCTTT
d_gene: TRBD1; v_gene: TRBV2; len: 15; j_gene: TRBJ1-6; abundance: .; CDR3aa: CASRDRGFNNSPLHF; CDR3nt: TGTGCCAGCAGGGACAGGGGGTTTAATAATTCACCCCTCCACTTT
d_gene: .; v_gene: TRBV2; len: 15; j_gene: TRBJ2-2; abundance: .; CDR3aa: CASSEYSSHTGELFF; CDR3nt: TGTGCCAGCAGTGAGTATAGCAGCCACACCGGGGAGCTGTTTTTT
d_gene: .; v_gene: TRBV6-5; len: 14; j_gene: TRBJ2-3; abundance: .; CDR3aa: CASSYSLYTDTQYF; CDR3nt: TGTGCCAGCAGTTACTCCCTTTACACAGATACGCAGTATTTT
d_gene: TRBD1; v_gene: TRBV30; len: 14; j_gene: TRBJ1-6; abundance: .; CDR3aa: CAWRPGQGVSPLHF; CDR3nt: TGTGCCTGGAGACCGGGACAGGGAGTCTCACCCCTCCACTTT
d_gene: .; v_gene: TRBV7-6; len: 15; j_gene: TRBJ1-6; abundance: .; CDR3aa: CASSFGSSYNSPLHF; CDR3nt: TGTGCCAGCAGCTTTGGGAGCTCCTATAATTCACCCCTCCACTTT
d_gene: TRBD2; v_gene: TRBV5-1; len: 13; j_gene: TRBJ2-7; abundance: .; CDR3aa: CASTLAGGDEQYF; CDR3nt: TGCGCCAGCACCCTAGCGGGGGGGGACGAGCAGTACTTC
d_gene: TRBD1; v_gene: TRBV3-1/TRBV3-2; len: 15; j_gene: TRBJ1-4; abundance: few; CDR3aa: CASSQDGTGDEKLFF; CDR3nt: TGTGCCAGCAGCCAAGATGGGACAGGGGATGAAAAACTGTTTTTT
d_gene: .; v_gene: TRBV19; len: 17; j_gene: TRBJ1-6; abundance: .; CDR3aa: CASSTYSRTGRSSPLHF; CDR3nt: TGTGCCAGTAGTACCTACTCCCGCACAGGTAGGAGTTCACCCCTCCACTTT
d_gene: TRBD1; v_gene: TRBV7-3; len: 15; j_gene: TRBJ2-2; abundance: .; CDR3aa: CASSPQGAVAGELFF; CDR3nt: TGTGCCAGCAGCCCACAGGGGGCGGTAGCCGGGGAGCTGTTTTTT
d_gene: TRBD1; v_gene: TRBV7-6; len: 14; j_gene: TRBJ2-7; abundance: .; CDR3aa: CASSIGTGKDEQYF; CDR3nt: TGTGCCAGCAGCATCGGGACAGGGAAGGACGAGCAGTACTTC